The 18 T cell receptor beta chains listed next were all sequenced from one sample in a study of human T cells and chemical hapten exposure. TCRdb re-derived calls from the RACE reads in MiXCR, one entry per CDR3 protein. Seen here are over 45,000 distinct CDR3 sequences, around 4.5% observed once, and the top ten hold 1.5% to 2%. The time point: healthy volunteer bleed at 2 weeks. Sequencing started from total RNA isolated from unfractionated whole blood. Input material: whole blood. These receptors all stem from a female donor in good health. Some clones in this sample may be carry-over from other donors' samples.

This clonotype was found many times. The CDR3 DNA reads TGTGCCAGCAGTCCCCTGACAGCAAACTATGGCTACACCTTC. Protein: CASSPLTANYGYTF. The chain links TRBV27 to TRBJ1-2, with a tentative D call TRBD1 (5 bases). Germline V gives CDR1 MNHEY, CDR2 SMNVEV (reference sequence). The V end was cut by 5 bases, the J end by 2 bases, with 12 bases between. This CDR3 region has 14 residues.

A few counts support this clonotype. The rearrangement uses TRBV19 and TRBJ2-7, with a tentative D call TRBD1 (5 bases). The CDR3 is made up of 13 amino acids. V gave up 5 bases and J gave up 5 bases, with 13 bases separating them. Germline V lookup: CDR1 LNHDA, CDR2 SQIVND (reference sequence). CDR3 region: CASSLQGSNEQYF. The DNA for the CDR3 is TGTGCCAGTAGTCTCCAGGGAAGTAACGAGCAGTACTTC.

This chain links TRBV20-1 with TRBJ2-3, with a weak D call TRBD2 (6 bases). This CDR3 region has 15 residues. CDR1 DFQATT and CDR2 SNEGSKA come from the germline V gene (reference sequence). Trimming took off 3 bases at V and 0 bases at J, with 13 bases between the two ends. CDR3: CSASPGTDSTDTQYF. CDR3 nucleotides: TGCAGTGCTAGCCCCGGGACTGACAGCACAGATACGCAGTATTTT.

This rearrangement joins TRBV2 to TRBJ1-2, with TRBD1 matching 7 bases. V lost 7 bases, J lost 8 bases, and 7 bases stayed unmatched. There are 12 residues in the CDR3. Germline-derived CDR1 and CDR2 are SNHLY and FYNNEI. CDR3: CASITTGVGYTF. As DNA, the CDR3 is TGTGCCAGCATTACCACAGGGGTCGGCTACACCTTC.

This clonotype is labeled as medium-sized. The J gene is TRBJ2-1, the V gene TRBV10-3, with TRBD2 matching over 7 bases. Germline trimming cut 6 bases from V and 4 bases from J; bases unmatched to any gene: 9. The CDR3 sequence is 15 residues long. Germline CDR1 reads ENHRY; CDR2 reads SYGVKD. This CDR3 is CAISPGGGPYNEQFF. As DNA, the CDR3 is TGTGCCATCAGCCCCGGCGGGGGACCTTACAATGAGCAGTTCTTC.

The sample holds many counts of this clonotype. This chain connects TRBV20-1 to TRBJ2-1, with 7 nucleotides matching TRBD2. This CDR3 spans 16 amino acids. Germline loops: CDR1 DFQATT, CDR2 SNEGSKA (reference sequence). V trimming: 6 bases; J trimming: 3 bases; junction bases outside the gene matches: 14. CDR3 residues: CSAKEVSRGNYNEQFF. The CDR3 region has the DNA TGCAGTGCCAAAGAGGTCTCGCGGGGGAACTACAATGAGCAGTTCTTC.

The rearrangement links TRBV6-1 to TRBJ1-1; D ambiguous. Trimming took off 9 bases at V and 3 bases at J, with 14 bases between the two ends. The CDR3 sequence is 13 residues long. The V gene's germline CDR1 is MNHNS and CDR2 SASEGT. CDR3 region: CASGWADHTEAFF. CDR3 coding DNA: TGTGCCAGTGGGTGGGCAGACCACACTGAAGCTTTCTTT.

There are many counts of this clonotype. The chain recombines TRBV29-1 with TRBJ2-1; tentatively, D is TRBD1 or TRBD2 (6 bases each). Germline V gene data show CDR1 as SQVTM and CDR2 as ANQGSEA. This CDR3 is built from 11 residues. The germline V and J ends were trimmed by 1 base and 12 bases, with 10 bases remaining between them. As DNA, the CDR3 is TGCAGCGTTGAAGTGGGGGGCGGGCAGTTCTTC. As protein: CSVEVGGGQFF.

This clonotype has at least ten counts. V is TRBV7-8 and J is TRBJ2-4; D remains unclear. V was cut by 0 bases and J by 0 bases, with 9 bases left in between. The length of the CDR3 is 16 residues. Looked up from germline, CDR1 is SGHVS and CDR2 is FQNEAQ. CDR3: CASSLAGQLAKNIQYF. CDR3 coding DNA: TGTGCCAGCAGCTTAGCGGGCCAGCTAGCCAAAAACATTCAGTACTTC.

Turning to this clonotype: A single base separates this from a much larger clone, so it may be a read error. This rearrangement joins TRBV27 to TRBJ1-5; 7 nucleotides match TRBD1. Germline V gene lookup returns CDR1 MNHEY and CDR2 SMNVEV (reference sequence). The junction had 15 bases not matched to a gene; V was cut back by 3 bases and J by 7 bases. The CDR3 runs to 17 residues. The DNA of the CDR3 is TGTGCCAGCAGTTTGAGGGGGCGCAGTGATGTCTGCCAGCCCCAGCATTTT. Residues: CASSLRGRSDVCQPQHF.

This clonotype was counted many times. The V call is TRBV7-9, the J call TRBJ2-1; D is undetermined. Trimming pared 7 bases from V and 6 bases from J, leaving 4 bases between. From germline, CDR1 is SEHNR and CDR2 FQNEAQ (reference sequence). The CDR3 is 10 amino acids. CDR3 sequence (DNA): TGTGCCAGCAAGGCCAATGAGCAGTTCTTC. Protein sequence: CASKANEQFF.

This clonotype occurred many times. V usage is TRBV11-2 and J usage is TRBJ1-6; tentative D call: TRBD1 (5 bases). Looked up from germline, CDR1 is SGHAT and CDR2 is FQNNGV. The CDR3 loop spans 14 amino acids. Trimming took 1 base from V and 5 from J, leaving 6 bases between them. The CDR3 region has the DNA TGTGCCAGCAGCTTAGGACAGAATAATTCACCCCTCCACTTT. This gives the protein CASSLGQNNSPLHF.

This clonotype was counted ten times or more. V and J are TRBV28 and TRBJ1-1; D uncertain. From germline, CDR1 is MDHEN and CDR2 SYDVKM. The V end lost 5 bases, the J end lost 13 bases, and 20 bases lay between the germline ends. This CDR3 contains 13 residues. The CDR3 sequence: CASSPPDPHWSFF. The DNA of the CDR3 is TGTGCCAGCAGTCCCCCCGACCCCCACTGGAGTTTCTTT.

Many counts were recorded for this clonotype. V and J are TRBV6-5 and TRBJ2-2, with 8 bases matching TRBD1. The CDR3 is 15 amino acids. In germline, CDR1 is MNHEY, CDR2 SVGAGI. The ends lost 5 bases at V and 0 bases at J; junction bases unmatched: 2. CDR3 amino acids: CASSDRGPNTGELFF. The CDR3 bases are TGTGCCAGCAGTGACAGGGGTCCGAACACCGGGGAGCTGTTTTTT.

This clonotype was seen repeatedly, ten times or more. V usage is TRBV7-2 and J usage is TRBJ2-7; possibly TRBD2 for D (5 bases). Germline CDR1 SGHTA, CDR2 FQGNSA. V lost 5 bases to trimming and J lost 0 bases, with 14 bases between them. The length of the CDR3 is 15 residues. Here the CDR3 DNA reads TGTGCCAGCAGCCCTCCCGAGGGTTACTCCTACGAGCAGTACTTC. This codes for CASSPPEGYSYEQYF.

The rearrangement links TRBV3-1 to TRBJ1-6; D remains unclear. V gave up 0 bases and J gave up 8 bases, with 5 bases separating them. In germline, CDR1 is LGHDT, CDR2 YNNKEL (reference sequence). CDR3 length: 13 amino acids. The chain's CDR3 is CASSQDLDSPLHF. CDR3 nucleotides: TGTGCCAGCAGCCAAGATTTGGATTCACCCCTCCACTTT.

The V call is TRBV19, the J call TRBJ1-5; 7 bases fit TRBD1. This CDR3 has 14 amino acids. Germline V CDR1 and CDR2: LNHDA, SQIVND (reference sequence). V lost 7 bases, J lost 6 bases, and 9 bases stayed unmatched. The CDR3 DNA reads as TGTGCCAGTATCGAGACAGGGAGGTTTCAGCCCCAGCATTTT. Its translation: CASIETGRFQPQHF.

This clonotype has at least ten counts. The V call is TRBV10-3, the J call TRBJ2-3; the D gene could be TRBD1 or TRBD2 (5 bases each). The ends were cut back, 6 bases at V and 1 base at J, with 11 bases in the middle. The CDR3 runs to 14 residues. CDR1 ENHRY and CDR2 SYGVKD come from the germline V gene. CDR3 region: CAIRRDGGTDTQYF. As DNA, the CDR3 is TGTGCCATCAGAAGGGACGGAGGCACAGATACGCAGTATTTT.